The sample holds a few counts of the clone carrying this TCR beta chain. The target antigen is unknown. The data were taken from a study of T cells after yellow fever vaccination. General study points: Contamination of FACS-sorted repertoires by abundant clonotypes from the bulk population could occur. The study found a weaker secondary response that peaked faster, day 5 versus 15.

V was clipped by 5 bases and J by 16 bases, with 21 bases between them. Germline lookup yields CDR1 MNHNS and CDR2 SASEGT. The length of the CDR3 is 13 residues. TCRdb reprocessed the 5' RACE reads via MiXCR and lists one record per CDR3 protein. The data contain nearly 350,000 distinct CDR3 sequences, roughly 7.5% of them singletons. V usage is TRBV6-1 and J usage is TRBJ1-5, with D maybe TRBD1 (5 bases). Sequenced here: PBMCs, sampled roughly seven weeks after the first yellow fever vaccination. The sequence came from a young man who received the YFV17D yellow fever vaccine. The CDR3 DNA reads as TGTGCCAGCAGTCCCCTGGGGGTCACACCAAAACATTTT. Translating gives CASSPLGVTPKHF.